Below, 28 T cell receptor beta chains from the same sample are listed, as sequenced in a study of human T cells and chemical hapten exposure. One entry per CDR3 protein results from TCRdb running MiXCR on the RACE reads. Among about 340,000 distinct CDR3 sequences listed, around 7% were seen once. Time point described: patch test 1, 2 weeks after DPC sensitization. The treatment: therapeutic diphenylcyclopropenone sensitization with weekly scalp DPC. The sequencing here drew on whole blood, taken in connection with sensitization to the hapten diphenylcyclopropenone (DPC). The receptors derive from a woman aged 18-29 years with alopecia areata. Some clones in this sample may be carry-over from other donors' samples.

This clonotype turned up a few times. This chain joins TRBV4-1 and TRBJ2-7; no reliable D call. The CDR3 sequence is 13 residues long. Trimming left V 4 bases short and J 2 bases short, with 9 bases between. Germline V lookup: CDR1 MGHRA, CDR2 YSYEKL. The CDR3 spells CASSRDTAYEQYF. CDR3 nucleotide sequence: TGCGCCAGCAGCCGAGACACAGCCTACGAGCAGTACTTC.

In this sample, this clonotype turned up many times. The genes are TRBV27 and TRBJ2-1; TRBD2 might be the D (6 bases). This CDR3 contains 15 residues. V lost 2 bases and J 0 bases, leaving 8 bases between the germline ends. Germline-derived CDR1 and CDR2 are MNHEY and SMNVEV (reference sequence). The CDR3 DNA reads as TGTGCCAGCAGTTTAGCGGGGAACTCCTACAATGAGCAGTTCTTC. Amino acids: CASSLAGNSYNEQFF.

The chain combines TRBV7-2 with TRBJ1-2; the D is unclear. V lost 2 bases and J lost 8, with 21 bases in between. This CDR3 has 16 residues. Germline V gene lookup returns CDR1 SGHTA and CDR2 FQGNSA. CDR3 in amino acids: CASSLSGSQATTGYTF. The CDR3 DNA is TGTGCCAGCAGCTTAAGTGGTTCGCAGGCTACTACAGGCTACACCTTC.

This chain uses TRBV14 with TRBJ2-7; D uncertain. Deletions cut 6 bases from V and 1 base from J, with 19 bases between. The CDR3 is 16 amino acids. The germline V gene encodes CDR1 SGHDN and CDR2 FVKESK. CDR3 sequence (DNA): TGTGCCAGCAGGCTCCCCCGAGGAACAGCGTCCTACGAGCAGTACTTC. Translating gives CASRLPRGTASYEQYF.

This rearrangement joins TRBV3-1 to TRBJ1-6, with 7 bases aligning to TRBD1. V lost 1 base to trimming and J lost 9 bases; unmatched junction nucleotides: 3. The length of the CDR3 is 14 residues. Germline CDR1 is LGHDT and CDR2 is YNNKEL (reference sequence). CDR3 nucleotides: TGTGCCAGCAGCCAAGGAGGGGGCCGTTCACCCCTCCACTTT. This translates into CASSQGGGRSPLHF.

This clonotype was seen more than once but under ten times. The V gene is TRBV10-3, the J gene TRBJ2-7, with 10 bases lining up with TRBD1. The CDR3 spans 16 residues. Trimming removed 6 bases from V and 0 bases from J; junction bases left unmatched: 8. Germline V lookup: CDR1 ENHRY, CDR2 SYGVKD. Here the CDR3 reads CAIRHPGQGNSYEQYF. CDR3 DNA sequence: TGTGCCATCAGACACCCGGGACAGGGGAACTCCTACGAGCAGTACTTC.

This clonotype was detected a few times. The chain is built from TRBV29-1 and TRBJ2-1; D possibly corresponds to TRBD2 (5 bases). Germline assignment: CDR1 SQVTM and CDR2 ANQGSEA. The CDR3 is 16 amino acids. The ends were cut back, 2 bases at V and 0 bases at J, with 14 bases in the middle. As DNA, the CDR3 is TGCAGCGTTGAAATTGCGGGTGGGATCTCCTACAATGAGCAGTTCTTC. It is translated as CSVEIAGGISYNEQFF.

The sample holds a few counts of this clonotype. This sequence joins TRBV5-1 and TRBJ2-5, with D perhaps TRBD1 (5 bases). The V end lost 4 bases, the J end lost 4 bases, and 17 bases lay between the germline ends. The germline gives CDR1 SGHRS, CDR2 YFSETQ. This CDR3 contains 15 residues. The CDR3 spells CASSEGVTTLETQYF. CDR3 nucleotides: TGCGCCAGCAGCGAAGGGGTTACCACTTTAGAGACCCAGTACTTC.

This clonotype showed up just a few times. The V and J genes are TRBV5-1 and TRBJ1-1, with unresolved D. This CDR3 is built from 14 residues. The germline V and J ends were trimmed by 1 base and 3 bases, with 10 bases remaining between them. The germline CDR1 and CDR2 sequences are SGHRS and YFSETQ. CDR3 sequence (DNA): TGCGCCAGCAGCTTGAGCCCGACGGACACTGAAGCTTTCTTT. This translates into CASSLSPTDTEAFF.

V is TRBV7-9 and J is TRBJ1-6; D not certain. The CDR3 extends over 15 amino acids. Trimming removed 5 bases at V and 8 bases at J, with 16 bases between. CDR1 SEHNR and CDR2 FQNEAQ come from the germline V gene (reference sequence). The DNA of the CDR3 is TGTGCCAGCAGCGATTTTGAAGATCCCGATTCACCCCTCCACTTT. Translation: CASSDFEDPDSPLHF.

The rearrangement joins TRBV3-1 to TRBJ1-4; 7 nucleotides agree with TRBD1. The V segment lost 4 bases and the J segment 14 bases; nucleotides outside the gene matches: 10. The CDR3 has 13 amino acids. Per germline, CDR1 LGHDT and CDR2 YNNKEL (reference sequence). For the CDR3, the DNA is TGTGCCAGCAGCCGCCCGACTAAGACAGGGCTGTTTTTT. It codes for CASSRPTKTGLFF.

The rearrangement uses TRBV5-5 and TRBJ2-2; 7 positions agree with TRBD2. The CDR3 is 16 amino acids. With V trimmed by 2 bases and J by 2 bases, 6 bases remained unmatched. Germline values: CDR1 SGHKS, CDR2 YYEKEE (reference sequence). This chain's CDR3 is CASSFASGENTGELFF. The CDR3 DNA follows: TGTGCCAGCAGCTTCGCAAGCGGGGAAAACACCGGGGAGCTGTTTTTT. Together with reference TRBV5-5 and TRBJ2-2, the CDR3 gives the full variable domain: DAGVTQSPTHLIKTRGQQVTLRCSPISGHKSVSWYQQVLGQGPQFIFQYYEKEERGRGNFPDRFSARQFPNYSSELNVNALLLGDSALYLCASSFASGENTGELFFGEGSRLTVL.

This clonotype was counted a few times. V usage is TRBV13 and J usage is TRBJ2-7; D uncertain. The CDR3 contains 13 residues. Germline CDR1 and CDR2: PRHDT and FYEKMQ (reference sequence). Between the trimmed V and J ends, which lost 4 bases and 4 bases, there was a span of 11 bases. CDR3 region: CASSSVPSYEQYF. The CDR3 DNA reads as TGTGCCAGCAGCTCTGTCCCCTCGTACGAGCAGTACTTC.

This clonotype was seen a few times. This rearrangement joins TRBV19 to TRBJ1-4; D is perhaps TRBD1 (5 bases). This CDR3 is built from 14 residues. V lost 7 bases, J lost 0 bases, and 9 bases lay in between. Germline CDR1 LNHDA, CDR2 SQIVND (reference sequence). DNA of the CDR3: TGTGCCAGTACCGACAGATCAACTAATGAAAAACTGTTTTTT. As protein: CASTDRSTNEKLFF. Filled out from reference TRBV19 and TRBJ1-4, the complete variable domain reads DGGITQSPKYLFRKEGQNVTLSCEQNLNHDAMYWYRQDPGQGLRLIYYSQIVNDFQKGDIAEGYSVSREKKESFPLTVTSAQKNPTAFYLCASTDRSTNEKLFFGSGTQLSVL.

The genes are TRBV7-2 and TRBJ1-6; D not resolved. The CDR3 has 14 amino acids. Germline CDR1 reads SGHTA; CDR2 reads FQGNSA. The V end was cut by 4 bases, the J end by 11 bases, with 15 bases between. The CDR3 sequence is CASSSGLGKTPLHF. The CDR3 DNA follows: TGTGCCAGCAGCTCTGGCTTGGGGAAAACACCCCTCCACTTT.

This sequence joins TRBV18 and TRBJ2-1; the match to TRBD1 covers 7 bases. CDR1 and CDR2 from the germline V gene are KGHSH and LQKENI. The CDR3 length is 12 residues. J lost 9 bases, V lost 6 bases, and 5 bases had no gene match. CDR3 residues: CASSTGAGEQFF. DNA for the CDR3: TGTGCCAGCTCTACAGGGGCAGGTGAGCAGTTCTTC.

The chain has TRBV29-1 and TRBJ2-3; D is uncertain. Looked up from germline, CDR1 is SQVTM and CDR2 is ANQGSEA. The germline V and J ends were trimmed by 2 bases and 1 base, with 10 bases remaining between them. The CDR3 is 14 amino acids. CDR3 sequence reads: CSVESVGRTDTQYF. The CDR3 nucleotides are TGCAGCGTTGAAAGCGTTGGGCGCACAGATACGCAGTATTTT.

This clonotype was observed at least ten times. V usage is TRBV12-3 or TRBV12-4 and J usage is TRBJ1-5; TRBD1 might be the D (5 bases). The CDR3 has 15 amino acids. V was pared by 6 bases and J by 2 bases, with 14 bases between. The CDR3, as DNA: TGTGCCAGCAGGTCCCGGGACGGGGGCAATCAGCCCCAGCATTTT. This gives the protein CASRSRDGGNQPQHF.

This clonotype was seen more than once but under ten times. An end of the junction differs from the germline gene, which may be a read error. In DNA form, the CDR3 reads TGTGCCAGCAGCTTAGGCCCGGACAGGGATCAGCACTTC. Translated: CASSLGPDRDQHF. This chain connects TRBV7-3 to TRBJ2-4; 8 bases are shared with TRBD1. Germline loops: CDR1 SGHTA, CDR2 FQGTGA. The CDR3 is made up of 13 amino acids.

This clonotype was picked up a small number of times. The chain has TRBV12-3 or TRBV12-4 and TRBJ1-2; D unresolved. The CDR3 runs 13 residues. The germline V and J ends were trimmed by 5 bases and 2 bases, with 9 bases remaining between them. CDR3 in DNA: TGTGCCAGCAGTAGAGAACAAAACTATGGCTACACCTTC. The encoded protein is CASSREQNYGYTF.

This clonotype was recorded many times. J is TRBJ2-3 and V is TRBV6-1; D remains unclear. CDR3 length: 17 residues. V shed 2 bases and J shed 4 bases, with 19 bases lying between them. Germline CDR1 is MNHNS and CDR2 is SASEGT. This CDR3 reads CASSEPANRALADTQYF. CDR3 DNA: TGTGCCAGCAGTGAACCTGCGAATCGGGCGCTGGCAGATACGCAGTATTTT.

For this clonotype: With a much larger clone just one base away, this may be a read error. The gene calls are TRBV5-1 and TRBJ2-3, with 14 bases that match TRBD2. CDR1 and CDR2 (germline): SGHRS, YFSETQ. The CDR3 consists of 19 residues. The DNA of the CDR3 is TGCGCCAGCAGCTTGCTGGGACTAGCGGGGGATGCTAGCACAGTTACGCAGTATTTT. Encoded protein: CASSLLGLAGDASTVTQYF.

This clonotype was picked up many times. The chain carries TRBV29-1 and TRBJ1-4, with 7 bases aligning to TRBD1. The CDR3 runs to 12 residues. In germline, CDR1 is SQVTM, CDR2 ANQGSEA. The V segment lost 7 bases and the J segment 3 bases; nucleotides outside the gene matches: 2. The CDR3 DNA reads as TGCAGCGGACAGGGTTCTAATGAAAAACTGTTTTTT. Translated: CSGQGSNEKLFF. The variable domain in full, with the rest retrieved from reference TRBV29-1 and TRBJ1-4, is SAVISQKPSRDICQRGTSLTIQCQVDSQVTMMFWYRQQPGQSLTLIATANQGSEATYESGFVIDKFPISRPNLTFSTLTVSNMSPEDSSIYLCSGQGSNEKLFFGSGTQLSVL.

DNA of the CDR3: TGTGCCAGCAGTTTGTGGAGGGACTACGAGCAGTACTTC. Its protein product is CASSLWRDYEQYF. The J gene is TRBJ2-7, the V gene TRBV12-3 or TRBV12-4; D perhaps matches TRBD2 (6 bases). Trimming cost V 3 bases and J 3 bases, with 9 bases left between them. CDR3 size: 13 residues.

This chain joins TRBV6-2 or TRBV6-3 and TRBJ1-1; D gene unclear. V lost 8 bases, J lost 0 bases, and 10 bases lay in between. Germline CDR1 MNHEY, CDR2 SVGEGT. The CDR3 consists of 13 residues. CDR3 bases: TGTGCCAGCTTTTCGGTCATGAACACTGAAGCTTTCTTT. Protein product: CASFSVMNTEAFF.

The chain recombines TRBV6-5 with TRBJ2-7, with a possible D match to TRBD2 (6 bases). CDR3 size: 15 residues. Per the germline V gene, CDR1 is MNHEY and CDR2 is SVGAGI. The germline V and J ends were trimmed by 6 bases and 6 bases, with 21 bases remaining between them. The CDR3 sequence: CASSPPGGKGGEQYF. CDR3 sequence (DNA): TGTGCCAGCAGCCCCCCTGGCGGGAAGGGAGGCGAGCAGTACTTC.

The rearrangement links TRBV5-1 to TRBJ2-6, with D possibly matching TRBD1 (6 bases). This CDR3 spans 16 amino acids. CDR1 is SGHRS, CDR2 YFSETQ, per germline. Trimming pared 3 bases from V and 4 bases from J, leaving 14 bases between. The CDR3 DNA is TGCGCCAGCAGCTCCAACAGGGCTACAGGGGCCAACGTCCTGACTTTC. Translation gives CASSSNRATGANVLTF.

The chain is built from TRBV4-1 and TRBJ1-6; no clear D. Germline assignment: CDR1 MGHRA and CDR2 YSYEKL. The CDR3 runs 18 residues. V lost 0 bases, J lost 7 bases, and 19 bases lay in between. The CDR3: CASSQEPFSLIPNSPLHF. CDR3 DNA: TGCGCCAGCAGCCAAGAGCCGTTTTCCTTGATACCCAATTCACCCCTCCACTTT.